The 17 T cell receptor beta chains reported below all come from one sample, sequenced in a study of patients and donors after allogeneic stem cell transplantation. TCRdb passed the RT-PCR reads through MiXCR, listing each CDR3 protein once. The sample consists of some 200,000 distinct CDR3 sequences, less than 45% of them appearing once. The specimen was blood, either unsorted or a sorted T cell fraction (not recorded which). All receptors derive from a human donor who was either an allogeneic HSCT recipient or a stem cell or donor lymphocyte infusion donor (not recorded which). It is not recorded whose cells these are; they may come from a transplant donor.

The V gene is TRBV20-1, the J gene TRBJ2-7, with 8 bases fitting TRBD1. There are 13 residues in the CDR3. After removal of 1 base from V and 4 bases from J, the junction contained 3 bases not matched to a gene. Germline loops: CDR1 DFQATT, CDR2 SNEGSKA (reference sequence). The CDR3 here is CSARGTGNYEQYF. The CDR3 nucleotides read TGCAGTGCTAGAGGGACAGGGAATTACGAGCAGTACTTC.

The chain uses TRBV6-5 and TRBJ1-5; TRBD1 agrees at 9 bases. The V and J ends lost 9 bases and 4 bases, in that order; junction bases with no gene match: 13. The CDR3 length is 16 residues. Germline V CDR1 and CDR2: MNHEY, SVGAGI. CDR3 amino acids: CASRVRRDRVNQPQHF. DNA for the CDR3: TGTGCCAGTCGAGTACGCCGGGACAGGGTGAATCAGCCCCAGCATTTT.

This clonotype has just a few counts. The V call is TRBV20-1, the J call TRBJ1-5, with D maybe TRBD1 (5 bases). Germline CDR1 is DFQATT and CDR2 is SNEGSKA (reference sequence). The CDR3 consists of 14 residues. V was shortened by 6 bases and J by 0 bases, with 12 bases between the two germline ends. CDR3 nucleotide sequence: TGCAGTGCAGCTCAGGACAATAGCAATCAGCCCCAGCATTTT. It codes for CSAAQDNSNQPQHF.

This clonotype has only one observation. The chain carries TRBV7-7 and TRBJ2-7; no reliable D call. Germline values: CDR1 SSHAT, CDR2 FNYEAQ (reference sequence). The CDR3 runs 13 residues. V was clipped by 1 base and J by 6 bases, with 10 bases between them. CDR3 sequence: CASSLDVSGEQYF. CDR3 DNA sequence: TGTGCCAGCAGCTTAGATGTTTCGGGCGAGCAGTACTTC. The full variable domain, its missing parts supplied by reference TRBV7-7 and TRBJ2-7, is GAGVSQSPRYKVTKRGQDVTLRCDPISSHATLYWYQQALGQGPEFLTYFNYEAQPDKSGLPSDRFSAERPEGSISTLTIQRTEQRDSAMYRCASSLDVSGEQYFGPGTRLTVT.

The genes are TRBV11-2 and TRBJ2-3, with TRBD2 matching over 11 bases. Germline V gene lookup returns CDR1 SGHAT and CDR2 FQNNGV. The CDR3 contains 16 residues. V lost 5 bases and J lost 0; bases outside the gene matches: 4. CDR3 sequence (DNA): TGTGCCAGCAGCACTTCTAGCGGGAGGAGCACAGATACGCAGTATTTT. This codes for CASSTSSGRSTDTQYF.

This chain links TRBV29-1 with TRBJ2-1, with 8 bases lining up with TRBD2. CDR3 length equals 14 residues. Germline trimming cut 3 bases from V and 5 bases from J; bases unmatched to any gene: 6. Germline CDR1 SQVTM, CDR2 ANQGSEA. This CDR3 reads CSVDLSGSHNEQFF. DNA for the CDR3: TGCAGCGTTGATTTGAGCGGGAGTCACAATGAGCAGTTCTTC.

This clonotype was observed a handful of times. The rearrangement links TRBV20-1 to TRBJ1-3, with D uncertain. CDR1 and CDR2 from the germline V gene are DFQATT and SNEGSKA (reference sequence). Trimming removed 3 bases at V and 0 bases at J, with 6 bases between. The CDR3 is 13 amino acids. The CDR3: CSARHSSGNTIYF. CDR3 nucleotide sequence: TGCAGTGCTAGGCACAGCTCTGGAAACACCATATATTTT.

The rearrangement joins TRBV29-1 to TRBJ2-6; 7 bases map to TRBD1. Germline trimming cut 4 bases from V and 1 base from J; bases unmatched to any gene: 16. Germline CDR1 and CDR2: SQVTM and ANQGSEA. The CDR3 extends over 19 amino acids. The CDR3 loop reads CSVAWGYRGEWSGANVLTF. CDR3 in DNA: TGCAGCGTTGCTTGGGGGTACAGGGGAGAATGGTCTGGGGCCAACGTCCTGACTTTC.

On this clonotype itself: This may be a read error: a much more frequent sequence differs by one nucleotide. This rearrangement joins TRBV5-1 to TRBJ1-6, with D unclear. The CDR3 is 16 residues long. Germline V lookup: CDR1 SGHRS, CDR2 YFSETQ. Written as DNA, the CDR3 is TGCGCCAGCAGCACCGACGGGAGCTCCTATAATTCACCCCTCCAATTT. Its translation: CASSTDGSSYNSPLQF.

This clonotype was seen only a few times. The chain couples TRBV2 to TRBJ1-2; tentative D call: TRBD1 (5 bases). The germline V and J ends were trimmed by 4 bases and 4 bases, with 10 bases remaining between them. CDR1 and CDR2 (germline): SNHLY, FYNNEI. CDR3 length: 13 residues. The CDR3 DNA reads as TGTGCCAGCAGTGGGGGAGACAGCTATGGCTACACCTTC. It encodes CASSGGDSYGYTF.

This chain links TRBV29-1 with TRBJ2-7; 15 positions agree with TRBD2. The CDR3 covers 16 residues. The V segment lost 4 bases and the J segment 2 bases; nucleotides outside the gene matches: 6. Germline lookup yields CDR1 SQVTM and CDR2 ANQGSEA. The CDR3 DNA is TGCAGCGTTGCGGGACTAGCGGGAGGTATCCCCTACGAGCAGTACTTC. Residues: CSVAGLAGGIPYEQYF.

The count of this clonotype is one. This chain joins TRBV6-2 or TRBV6-3 and TRBJ2-1; maybe TRBD2 (6 bases). Germline V gives CDR1 MNHEY, CDR2 SVGEGT. CDR3 length: 11 amino acids. The V gene lost 6 bases and the J gene lost 6 bases, with 6 bases spanning the gap. The CDR3 sequence is CASRTSNEQFF. CDR3 nucleotide sequence: TGTGCCAGCAGGACTAGCAATGAGCAGTTCTTC.

The sample holds a few counts of this clonotype. V and J are TRBV25-1 and TRBJ1-6; possibly TRBD1 for D (5 bases). V dropped 4 bases and J dropped 6 bases, with 13 bases sitting between them. Germline lookup yields CDR1 MGHDK and CDR2 SYGVNS. The CDR3 loop spans 15 amino acids. CDR3 sequence (DNA): TGTGCCAGCAGTGCCTGGGGGACGGTTAATTCACCCCTCCACTTT. Its translation is CASSAWGTVNSPLHF. Variable domain in full (rest from reference TRBV25-1 and TRBJ1-6): EADIYQTPRYLVIGTGKKITLECSQTMGHDKMYWYQQDPGMELHLIHYSYGVNSTEKGDLSSESTVSRIRTEHFPLTLESARPSHTSQYLCASSAWGTVNSPLHFGNGTRLTVT.

The V gene is TRBV2, the J gene TRBJ2-1, with 11 bases fitting TRBD2. The germline V gene encodes CDR1 SNHLY and CDR2 FYNNEI. After removal of 3 bases from V and 9 bases from J, the junction contained 10 bases not matched to a gene. The CDR3 is made up of 16 amino acids. DNA for the CDR3: TGTGCCAGCAGTGAGGGGTTAGCGGGAGGGCCATCTGAGCAGTTCTTC. This sequence encodes CASSEGLAGGPSEQFF.

This clonotype turned up a few times. The chain carries TRBV14 and TRBJ2-1; tentatively, D is TRBD1 or TRBD2 (5 bases each). This CDR3 comprises 12 residues. Trimming removed 3 bases at V and 8 bases at J, with 8 bases between. The germline V gene encodes CDR1 SGHDN and CDR2 FVKESK. The CDR3 region is CASSQGVHEQFF. The DNA of the CDR3 is TGTGCCAGCAGCCAGGGGGTACATGAGCAGTTCTTC. Combining the CDR3 with reference TRBV14 and TRBJ2-1 gives the whole variable domain EAGVTQFPSHSVIEKGQTVTLRCDPISGHDNLYWYRRVMGKEIKFLLHFVKESKQDESGMPNNRFLAERTGGTYSTLKVQPAELEDSGVYFCASSQGVHEQFFGPGTRLTVL.

J is TRBJ1-2 and V is TRBV28, with D uncertain. The V and J ends lost 2 bases and 4 bases respectively, with 5 bases between them. Germline V lookup: CDR1 MDHEN, CDR2 SYDVKM. The CDR3 contains 12 residues. This CDR3 is CASSLPLYGYTF. The CDR3 DNA reads as TGTGCCAGCAGTTTACCCCTCTATGGCTACACCTTC.

The sample holds a few counts of this clonotype. The chain recombines TRBV6-5 with TRBJ1-4; D is uncertain. The CDR3 has 13 amino acids. With 4 bases removed from V and 8 bases from J, the gap between germline ends came to 11 bases. Germline CDR1 is MNHEY and CDR2 is SVGAGI. The CDR3 spells CASSSTEGEKLFF. The CDR3, as DNA: TGTGCCAGCAGTTCGACGGAAGGAGAAAAACTGTTTTTT.